A selection of T cell receptor beta chains follows, all from one sample in a study of identical twins. TCRdb processed the 5' RACE reads anew with MiXCR; each CDR3 protein has one entry. The sample lists about 530,000 distinct CDR3 sequences; approximately 14% were seen once. This sample also belongs to another study, concerning yellow fever vaccine responses in identical twins.

The sample consisted of CD4+ T cells sorted from blood. Receptor source: a woman under 30 in good health. Both conserved end residues are part of each CDR3. The D gene is left open where the match is weak. Clone size, where shown, is once, few, many, or a class for clones that have expanded.

v_call,clone_size,j_call,cdr3_length,d_call,cdr3_aa,cdr3_nt
TRBV10-2,few,TRBJ2-1,15,NA,CASGGLQPTYNEQFF,TGCGCCAGCGGGGGTTTACAGCCGACCTACAATGAGCAGTTCTTC
TRBV5-1,many,TRBJ1-5,13,NA,CASSLLGNQPQHF,TGCGCCAGCAGCTTGCTGGGAAATCAGCCCCAGCATTTT
TRBV12-3/TRBV12-4,NA,TRBJ2-3,15,NA,CASSLGPSPTDTQYF,TGTGCCAGCAGTTTAGGTCCGTCCCCCACAGATACGCAGTATTTT
TRBV5-1,NA,TRBJ1-2,12,NA,CASSPQGGGYTF,TGCGCCAGCAGCCCCCAGGGAGGCGGCTACACCTTC
TRBV6-6,NA,TRBJ1-1,12,TRBD1,CASMDRVPEAFF,TGTGCCAGTATGGACAGGGTCCCTGAAGCTTTCTTT
TRBV11-1,few,TRBJ2-1,13,NA,CASSLALSNEQFF,TGTGCCAGCAGCTTAGCTCTCTCCAATGAGCAGTTCTTC
TRBV5-1,NA,TRBJ2-3,14,NA,CASAGTSLSDTQYF,TGCGCCTCAGCAGGGACCTCCTTATCAGATACGCAGTATTTT
TRBV7-9,few,TRBJ1-2,13,NA,CASSSVDGDGYTF,TGTGCCAGCAGTTCCGTCGACGGGGATGGCTACACCTTC
TRBV14,few,TRBJ2-1,17,TRBD2,CASSQTLWTSPYNEQFF,TGTGCCAGCAGCCAGACCTTATGGACTAGCCCCTACAATGAGCAGTTCTTC
TRBV11-2,few,TRBJ2-1,15,NA,CASSLEAGVYNEQFF,TGTGCCAGCAGCTTAGAGGCAGGGGTCTACAATGAGCAGTTCTTC
TRBV7-9,few,TRBJ2-3,17,NA,CASSLGSLADHTDTQYF,TGTGCCAGCAGCTTAGGGAGCCTAGCTGACCACACAGATACGCAGTATTTT
TRBV12-3/TRBV12-4,NA,TRBJ1-6,14,NA,CASSSTGSGSPLHF,TGTGCCAGCAGTTCGACCGGTTCCGGTTCACCCCTCCACTTT
TRBV24-1,many,TRBJ2-2,15,NA,CATSDYRGNTGELFF,TGTGCCACCAGTGATTATAGGGGAAACACCGGGGAGCTGTTTTTT
TRBV2,NA,TRBJ2-7,12,NA,CASSVTLYEQYF,TGTGCCAGCAGTGTTACCCTTTACGAGCAGTACTTC
TRBV12-3/TRBV12-4,NA,TRBJ1-5,15,TRBD1,CASSRTGLGNQPQHF,TGTGCCAGCAGCCGGACAGGTCTGGGCAATCAGCCCCAGCATTTT
TRBV29-1,few,TRBJ1-5,13,NA,CSVSHGSNQPQHF,TGCAGCGTTTCTCATGGGAGCAATCAGCCCCAGCATTTT
TRBV10-2,NA,TRBJ2-5,15,NA,CASGGSGHPQETQYF,TGCGCCAGCGGGGGGTCAGGCCACCCCCAAGAGACCCAGTACTTC
TRBV29-1,NA,TRBJ2-7,16,TRBD1,CSVVPGTTGSSYEQYF,TGCAGCGTTGTTCCGGGGACGACAGGGAGCTCCTACGAGCAGTACTTC
TRBV27,NA,TRBJ1-5,15,NA,CASSLWGAPYQPQHF,TGTGCCAGCAGTTTATGGGGTGCCCCCTATCAGCCCCAGCATTTT
TRBV10-2,NA,TRBJ1-3,11,NA,CASISGNTIYF,TGCGCCAGCATAAGTGGAAACACCATATATTTT
TRBV3-1,NA,TRBJ1-1,15,NA,CASSLTDGGGRGAFF,TGTGCCAGCAGCCTAACAGATGGTGGGGGTCGAGGAGCTTTCTTT
TRBV6-5,few,TRBJ2-3,16,TRBD2,CASSYSGSGGGNTQYF,TGTGCCAGCAGTTACTCAGGTAGCGGGGGTGGAAATACGCAGTATTTT
TRBV7-8,few,TRBJ1-6,19,NA,CASSLSPIVPGLWGSPLHF,TGTGCCAGCAGCTTAAGCCCTATAGTTCCGGGGCTATGGGGTTCACCCCTCCACTTT